Below, 13 T cell receptor beta chains from the same sample are listed, as sequenced in a study of identical twins' blood T cells. TCRdb independently ran MiXCR on the 5' RACE reads; one entry per CDR3 protein. The sample records fewer than 450,000 distinct CDR3 sequences, roughly 28% being singletons. Sequencing was performed on PBMCs. The receptors come from a woman aged 18 to 49 in good health.

This clonotype has more than one count but fewer than ten. The V gene is TRBV20-1, the J gene TRBJ1-2; D gene unclear. V gave up 5 bases and J gave up 8 bases, with 15 bases separating them. Per germline, CDR1 DFQATT and CDR2 SNEGSKA (reference sequence). There are 12 residues in the CDR3. The DNA for the CDR3 is TGCAGTGCTGGGTATGGGTATTGGGGCTACACCTTC. Translated, it gives CSAGYGYWGYTF.

The V and J genes are TRBV30 and TRBJ1-1; D may be TRBD1 (6 bases). Germline V gene sequence: CDR1 GTSNPN, CDR2 SVGIG (reference sequence). V lost 4 bases to trimming and J lost 1 base, with 10 bases between them. CDR3 size: 13 residues. CDR3 loop: CAWNRETNTEAFF. The CDR3 DNA is TGTGCCTGGAACAGGGAAACGAACACTGAAGCTTTCTTT.

The chain has TRBV10-3 and TRBJ1-1; D unclear. The CDR3 contains 14 residues. CDR1 is ENHRY and CDR2 is SYGVKD in the germline V gene. V was shortened by 2 bases and J by 2 bases, with 9 bases between the two germline ends. In DNA, the CDR3 is TGTGCCATCAGTGAGGGGTGGCCCAACACTGAAGCTTTCTTT. Translating it yields CAISEGWPNTEAFF.

The table lists this clonotype with many counts. The chain is built from TRBV9 and TRBJ1-6; D remains unclear. Germline values: CDR1 SGDLS, CDR2 YYNGEE. This CDR3 spans 14 amino acids. The V end lost 0 bases, the J end lost 10 bases, and 11 bases lay between the germline ends. Here the CDR3 reads CASSVEGGKSPLHF. The DNA of the CDR3 is TGTGCCAGCAGCGTAGAAGGCGGAAAGTCACCCCTCCACTTT.

In its sample, this clonotype was seen a few times. The chain combines TRBV5-6 with TRBJ2-7, with 7 bases matching TRBD1. Germline V gene sequence: CDR1 SGHDT, CDR2 YYEEEE. The V and J ends lost 3 bases and 0 bases, in that order; junction bases with no gene match: 6. The CDR3 is 15 residues long. For the CDR3, the DNA is TGTGCCAGCAGCTGGCTACAGGGGAGCTCCTACGAGCAGTACTTC. It yields the protein CASSWLQGSSYEQYF.

The CDR3 loop reads CASSARPVLLYEQYF. The CDR3 region has the DNA TGTGCCAGTAGTGCTAGACCGGTCCTCTTGTACGAGCAGTACTTC. This chain joins TRBV19 and TRBJ2-7; D gene unclear. Trimming stripped 5 bases from V and 4 bases from J, with 18 bases between. CDR3 size: 15 residues. Per the germline V gene, CDR1 is LNHDA and CDR2 is SQIVND (reference sequence).

This clonotype showed up many times. The rearrangement uses TRBV19 and TRBJ1-5; D gene uncertain. With 5 bases removed from V and 1 base from J, the gap between germline ends came to 12 bases. The germline CDR1 and CDR2 sequences are LNHDA and SQIVND (reference sequence). The CDR3 consists of 15 residues. The CDR3 coding sequence is TGTGCCAGTAGTTCCCCATTTGGAAGCAATCAGCCCCAGCATTTT. Protein: CASSSPFGSNQPQHF. The whole variable domain, remainder taken from reference TRBV19 and TRBJ1-5, is DGGITQSPKYLFRKEGQNVTLSCEQNLNHDAMYWYRQDPGQGLRLIYYSQIVNDFQKGDIAEGYSVSREKKESFPLTVTSAQKNPTAFYLCASSSPFGSNQPQHFGDGTRLSIL.

This clonotype was seen a handful of times. This chain uses TRBV20-1 with TRBJ2-7; the match to TRBD2 covers 8 bases. The V gene end was trimmed by 1 base and the J gene end by 3 bases; junction bases not matched to a gene: 2. Germline lookup yields CDR1 DFQATT and CDR2 SNEGSKA (reference sequence). CDR3 length: 13 amino acids. CDR3 bases: TGCAGTGCTAGAGGGCGGGAGGACTACGAGCAGTACTTC. The encoded protein is CSARGREDYEQYF.

This chain links TRBV20-1 with TRBJ1-5, with D perhaps matching TRBD1 (5 bases). The CDR3 runs 13 residues. Germline CDR1 DFQATT, CDR2 SNEGSKA (reference sequence). This CDR3 is CSAQGDYNQPQHF. Here the CDR3 DNA reads TGCAGCGCCCAAGGGGATTACAATCAGCCCCAGCATTTT.

The J gene is TRBJ1-2, the V gene TRBV7-8; TRBD1 agrees at 9 bases. The CDR3 is made up of 14 amino acids. In germline, CDR1 is SGHVS, CDR2 FQNEAQ. Germline trimming cut 2 bases from V and 6 bases from J; bases unmatched to any gene: 4. Here the CDR3 reads CASSLTGTGHGYTF. The CDR3 DNA is TGTGCCAGCAGCTTAACCGGGACAGGGCATGGCTACACCTTC.

This chain links TRBV12-3 or TRBV12-4 with TRBJ2-1, with a possible D match to TRBD2 (6 bases). The CDR3 extends over 14 amino acids. V lost 6 bases and J 7 bases, leaving 16 bases between the germline ends. DNA for the CDR3: TGTGCCAGCAGCCCTTCCGGGACTGAAAATGAGCAGTTCTTC. This codes for CASSPSGTENEQFF.

This clonotype was seen many times. The chain couples TRBV11-2 to TRBJ2-7; D gene uncertain. Trimming removed 6 bases from V and 2 bases from J, with 11 bases in between. Germline assignment: CDR1 SGHAT and CDR2 FQNNGV. The CDR3 sequence is 13 residues long. The CDR3 sequence is CASSPGLTYEQYF. In DNA, the CDR3 is TGTGCCAGCAGTCCGGGCCTGACCTACGAGCAGTACTTC.

This clonotype was observed a handful of times. The rearrangement uses TRBV28 and TRBJ1-5; 8 positions agree with TRBD1. The germline V gene has CDR1 MDHEN and CDR2 SYDVKM. The CDR3 consists of 14 residues. Trimming took 6 bases from V and 4 from J; bases not matched to a gene: 5. In nucleotides, the CDR3 is TGTGCCAGCAGAACGGACAGGGTGAATCAGCCCCAGCATTTT. Translation gives CASRTDRVNQPQHF.